This T cell receptor beta chain was sequenced during a study of OX40 agonist ivuxolimab in advanced cancers. Profiled with immunoSEQ multiplex PCR; TCRdb holds only in-frame clones, not every one. The sample includes about 46,000 clones, 88% seen only once; the top ten take more than 55%. The CDR3 has 13 residues. Germline V lookup: CDR1 MNHEY, CDR2 SVGAGI. The ends were cut back, 6 bases at V and 1 base at J, with 9 bases in the middle. J is TRBJ1-2 and V is TRBV6-5, with D uncertain. This clonotype was sampled from an adult with an advanced solid tumor such as melanoma, head and neck, liver or kidney cancer. Sequenced material: CD4+ or CD8+ T cells sorted from blood, taken in a trial of the OX40 agonist ivuxolimab. CDR3 sequence (DNA): TGTGCCAGCAGACCGCGGAATAACTATGGCTACACCTTC. Its protein product is CASRPRNNYGYTF.